Listed here are 31 T cell receptor beta chains from one sample, sequenced in a study of post-analysis software for immune sequencing data. Overall study results and limits: Patients had higher frequencies than controls of about five TRBV segments, including TRBV5-6, TRBV5-1 and TRBV20-1.

No cognate antigen is known for these TCRs. Tagging with unique molecular identifiers was a feature of the TCR beta cDNA libraries. TCRdb independently ran MiXCR on the PCR reads; one entry per CDR3 protein. The repertoire includes roughly 180,000 distinct CDR3 sequences, 30% of them detected once, and about 1.6% sits in the top ten. The sequenced material came from blood. These TCRs come from a girl between 5 and 17 years old with multiple sclerosis.

This clonotype was observed many times. The chain couples TRBV10-3 to TRBJ2-5; 7 nucleotides line up with TRBD2. This CDR3 has 13 residues. The trim removed 8 bases at V and 4 bases at J, leaving 7 bases unmatched. CDR1 and CDR2 (germline): ENHRY, SYGVKD. The CDR3 coding sequence is TGTGCCATCTCTACCGGGGAGGGAGAGACCCAGTACTTC. Translated, it gives CAISTGEGETQYF.

With respect to this clonotype: A read error is possible here, since a much larger clone lies one base away. The chain has TRBV15 and TRBJ1-2; TRBD1 is a possible D gene (5 bases). CDR1 and CDR2 (germline): LNHNV, YYDKDF (reference sequence). This CDR3 contains 14 residues. Trimming left V 2 bases short and J 4 bases short, with 11 bases between. Written as DNA, the CDR3 is TGTGCCACCAGCAGATCCGGGACGTCCTATGGCTACACCTTC. Protein: CATSRSGTSYGYTF.

This clonotype was found a few times. J is TRBJ1-1 and V is TRBV9; TRBD1 agrees at 7 bases. The CDR3 sequence is 14 residues long. Unmatched junction bases numbered 8, after V lost 4 bases and J lost 5 bases. The V gene's germline CDR1 is SGDLS and CDR2 YYNGEE. The CDR3 sequence: CASSKQGMATEAFF. CDR3 DNA: TGTGCCAGCAGCAAACAGGGGATGGCGACTGAAGCTTTCTTT.

This clonotype was seen only a few times. The gene calls are TRBV20-1 and TRBJ1-4; D might be TRBD1 (6 bases). This CDR3 comprises 14 residues. Germline V gene sequence: CDR1 DFQATT, CDR2 SNEGSKA (reference sequence). With 6 bases removed from V and 4 bases from J, the gap between germline ends came to 15 bases. The CDR3: CSAQGPTYNEKLFF. CDR3 DNA sequence: TGCAGTGCACAGGGACCGACATATAATGAAAAACTGTTTTTT.

As concerns this clonotype: A much more abundant neighbour one base away suggests this may be a read error. The chain employs TRBV11-2 and TRBJ2-5, with D perhaps matching TRBD2 (5 bases). CDR3 length: 12 residues. The ends were cut back, 7 bases at V and 11 bases at J, with 17 bases in the middle. Germline V gene lookup returns CDR1 SGHAT and CDR2 FQNNGV. The CDR3 DNA reads TGTGCCAGCAACCGGTGGGAGAATGAGCAGTACTTC. This encodes CASNRWENEQYF.

This clonotype turned up a few times. J is TRBJ1-1 and V is TRBV28; tentatively, D is TRBD1 (6 bases). Germline V gene lookup returns CDR1 MDHEN and CDR2 SYDVKM. This CDR3 region has 15 residues. Trimming cost V 5 bases and J 11 bases, with 24 bases left between them. The CDR3 reads CASSIDSTGGRGAFF. The CDR3 nucleotides are TGTGCCAGCAGTATAGACTCGACAGGAGGTCGGGGGGCTTTCTTT.

This clonotype occurred once. The rearrangement joins TRBV7-9 to TRBJ2-7; D may match TRBD1 or TRBD2 (5 bases each). The CDR3 length is 13 residues. The ends were cut back, 4 bases at V and 5 bases at J, with 12 bases in the middle. CDR1 SEHNR and CDR2 FQNEAQ come from the germline V gene (reference sequence). The CDR3 DNA sequence: TGTGCCAGCAGCTACACCGGGACCAACGAGCAGTACTTC. This translates into CASSYTGTNEQYF.

The chain is built from TRBV11-2 and TRBJ2-5; D uncertain. This CDR3 spans 17 amino acids. V was trimmed by 9 bases and J by 0 bases, leaving 23 bases between them. Germline CDR1 and CDR2: SGHAT and FQNNGV. This CDR3 is CASSPLRVVAYQETQYF. In nucleotides, the CDR3 is TGTGCCAGTAGCCCTCTTCGGGTAGTAGCTTACCAAGAGACCCAGTACTTC.

The chain links TRBV6-1 to TRBJ2-7; 7 bases agree with TRBD2. The CDR3 runs to 14 residues. CDR1 is MNHNS and CDR2 is SASEGT in the germline V gene. V was clipped by 6 bases and J by 4 bases; unmatched bases: 9. In DNA form, the CDR3 reads TGTGCCAGCAGCGTCACTAGCGCGAATTACGAGCAGTACTTC. This translates into CASSVTSANYEQYF.

This clonotype was counted a few times. This rearrangement joins TRBV19 to TRBJ1-2; possibly TRBD1 for D (5 bases). V lost 3 bases, J lost 0 bases, and 11 bases lay in between. CDR3 length: 15 residues. CDR1 is LNHDA, CDR2 SQIVND, per germline (reference sequence). The CDR3 region is CASSIMATANYGYTF. In DNA form, the CDR3 reads TGTGCCAGTAGTATTATGGCGACAGCTAACTATGGCTACACCTTC.

Only one count was recorded for this clonotype. The chain employs TRBV12-3 or TRBV12-4 and TRBJ2-7, with a weak D call TRBD1 (6 bases). Trimming cost V 5 bases and J 1 base, with 12 bases left between them. This CDR3 has 14 amino acids. The CDR3 DNA is TGTGCCAGCAGTACCGTTGGACAGTCCTACGAGCAGTACTTC. Translated: CASSTVGQSYEQYF.

This clonotype has a handful of counts. The chain links TRBV5-1 to TRBJ1-5; weak D call: TRBD1 (5 bases). Germline V gene data show CDR1 as SGHRS and CDR2 as YFSETQ. Trimming removed 4 bases from V and 6 bases from J, with 14 bases in between. The CDR3 contains 14 residues. In DNA form, the CDR3 reads TGCGCCAGCAGCCCCGGGGGTGCTGGTCAGCCCCAGCATTTT. This translates into CASSPGGAGQPQHF.

This clonotype was seen repeatedly, ten times or more. This chain uses TRBV12-3 or TRBV12-4 with TRBJ2-6; perhaps TRBD1 as D (6 bases). The CDR3 loop spans 15 amino acids. V was shortened by 3 bases and J by 2 bases, with 8 bases between the two germline ends. The CDR3 bases are TGTGCCAGCAGTTTCAGGGGAACTGGGGCCAACGTCCTGACTTTC. It yields the protein CASSFRGTGANVLTF.

The V call is TRBV5-1, the J call TRBJ2-1; 7 bases match TRBD1. V shed 3 bases and J 4 bases; nucleotides not matched to a gene: 10. The germline V gene has CDR1 SGHRS and CDR2 YFSETQ. The CDR3 runs to 16 residues. CDR3: CASSSDFGTAYNEQFF. CDR3 nucleotides: TGCGCCAGCAGCTCCGACTTTGGGACAGCTTACAATGAGCAGTTCTTC.

This clonotype came up a few times. The chain joins TRBV20-1 to TRBJ1-1, with D possibly being TRBD1 (6 bases). V was clipped by 5 bases and J by 0 bases, with 13 bases between them. The CDR3 totals 14 residues. Germline values: CDR1 DFQATT, CDR2 SNEGSKA (reference sequence). The CDR3 coding sequence is TGCAGTGCTGGCGGACAGTGGATGAACACTGAAGCTTTCTTT. It yields the protein CSAGGQWMNTEAFF.

The gene calls are TRBV29-1 and TRBJ1-3; no reliable D call. Between the trimmed V and J ends, which lost 3 bases and 4 bases, there was a span of 10 bases. CDR1 SQVTM and CDR2 ANQGSEA come from the germline V gene. There are 13 residues in the CDR3. The CDR3 sequence: CSVEVTSGNTIYF. The CDR3 DNA reads as TGCAGCGTTGAGGTGACATCCGGAAACACCATATATTTT. Full variable domain (outside the CDR3, taken from reference TRBV29-1 and TRBJ1-3): SAVISQKPSRDICQRGTSLTIQCQVDSQVTMMFWYRQQPGQSLTLIATANQGSEATYESGFVIDKFPISRPNLTFSTLTVSNMSPEDSSIYLCSVEVTSGNTIYFGEGSWLTVV.

There are many counts of this clonotype. The chain recombines TRBV20-1 with TRBJ2-1, with 7 bases aligning to TRBD2. The junction had 13 bases not matched to a gene; V was cut back by 5 bases and J by 0 bases. Per germline, CDR1 DFQATT and CDR2 SNEGSKA (reference sequence). The CDR3 length is 17 residues. CDR3 residues: CSALTSPPLGSYNEQFF. Written as DNA, the CDR3 is TGCAGTGCTTTGACTAGCCCTCCACTAGGCTCCTACAATGAGCAGTTCTTC.

This clonotype was observed at least ten times. The chain joins TRBV29-1 to TRBJ1-1, with D possibly matching TRBD1 (6 bases). CDR1 and CDR2 (germline): SQVTM, ANQGSEA. Trimming took 5 bases from V and 1 from J, leaving 11 bases between them. This CDR3 is 13 amino acids long. CDR3 region: CSVRQASNTEAFF. CDR3 bases: TGCAGCGTTAGACAGGCGTCGAACACTGAAGCTTTCTTT.

On this clonotype: This may stem from a read error, because a much larger clone lies one nucleotide away. The chain recombines TRBV6-1 with TRBJ2-4; D unresolved. V was clipped by 3 bases and J by 13 bases, with 13 bases between them. The CDR3 is made up of 12 amino acids. The V gene's germline CDR1 is MNHNS and CDR2 SASEGT. CDR3 DNA: TGTGCCAGCAGTGAGTGGAGTACGGAGCAGTACTTC. Translated: CASSEWSTEQYF.

This clonotype occurred many times. This rearrangement joins TRBV25-1 to TRBJ2-3; D might be TRBD1 (7 bases). The CDR3 is 17 residues long. Germline V lookup: CDR1 MGHDK, CDR2 SYGVNS. Between the trimmed V and J ends, which lost 3 bases and 1 base, there was a span of 17 bases. The chain's CDR3 is CASSESQGEVGTDTQYF. The CDR3 region has the DNA TGTGCCAGCAGTGAGTCTCAGGGGGAGGTTGGCACAGATACGCAGTATTTT.

CDR3 bases: TGTGCCAGCAGTTTCGGACTAACAGGGGATACGCAGTATTTT. Translated: CASSFGLTGDTQYF. The chain uses TRBV27 and TRBJ2-3; tentatively, D is TRBD1 or TRBD2 (6 bases each). The CDR3 covers 14 residues. Germline CDR1 reads MNHEY; CDR2 reads SMNVEV (reference sequence). V was clipped by 3 bases and J by 6 bases, with 13 bases between them.

This clonotype was picked up many times. The genes are TRBV6-4 and TRBJ2-1; TRBD1 might be the D (6 bases). The CDR3 extends over 15 amino acids. Germline V lookup: CDR1 MRHNA, CDR2 SNTAGT. Trimming removed 3 bases from V and 4 bases from J, with 13 bases in between. The CDR3 nucleotides are TGTGCCAGCAGTGAAAATTCGGACAGTTACAATGAGCAGTTCTTC. Encoded protein: CASSENSDSYNEQFF.

A word on this clonotype: At one of its ends the junction is not consistent with the germline gene, which may arise from a read error. The gene calls are TRBV27 and TRBJ2-3; 9 nucleotides match TRBD1. Germline CDR1 is MNHEY and CDR2 is SMNVEV (reference sequence). The CDR3 is 14 residues long. CDR3 DNA: TGTGCCAGCAGCCGGACAGGGGTGACAGATACGCGGTATTTT. This translates into CASSRTGVTDTRYF.

This clonotype was observed a few times. This chain joins TRBV9 and TRBJ2-5; 10 bases map to TRBD1. Germline V lookup: CDR1 SGDLS, CDR2 YYNGEE. This CDR3 has 15 amino acids. V lost 4 bases and J lost 5; bases outside the gene matches: 8. In DNA, the CDR3 is TGTGCCAGCAGCAGCCGGGACAGGGGAGGGGAGACCCAGTACTTC. This gives the protein CASSSRDRGGETQYF.

This chain uses TRBV6-5 with TRBJ1-2, with unresolved D. The CDR3 covers 15 residues. From germline, CDR1 is MNHEY and CDR2 SVGAGI. V was pared by 0 bases and J by 7 bases, with 15 bases between. CDR3 sequence reads: CASSYSPGKASGYTF. The CDR3 region has the DNA TGTGCCAGCAGTTACTCGCCCGGAAAGGCCTCTGGCTACACCTTC.

Ten or more counts support this clonotype. This sequence joins TRBV29-1 and TRBJ2-5; 8 bases match TRBD1. The J segment lost 5 bases and the V segment lost 3 bases, leaving 5 bases of the junction unmatched. The CDR3 sequence is 13 residues long. Germline CDR1 SQVTM, CDR2 ANQGSEA. CDR3 DNA: TGCAGCGTTGACGCACAGGGGGTGGAGACCCAGTACTTC. The encoded protein is CSVDAQGVETQYF.

The chain links TRBV18 to TRBJ2-1; TRBD1 matches at 8 bases. V shed 3 bases, J shed 8 bases, and the junction held 3 bases outside the gene matches. Germline V gene data show CDR1 as KGHSH and CDR2 as LQKENI. CDR3 size: 13 residues. CDR3 protein: CASSPTGGYEQFF. In nucleotides, the CDR3 is TGTGCCAGCTCACCCACAGGGGGTTATGAGCAGTTCTTC.

This clonotype has just a few counts. This sequence may be a read error, since a much larger clone differs from it by one base. The chain links TRBV15 to TRBJ1-2; unclear D gene. Per germline, CDR1 LNHNV and CDR2 YYDKDF (reference sequence). Trimming left V 8 bases short and J 6 bases short, with 13 bases between. There are 12 residues in the CDR3. The CDR3 bases are TGTGCCACCGGCCCTACCGGGGATGGCTACACCTTC. Translated: CATGPTGDGYTF. Together with reference TRBV15 and TRBJ1-2, the CDR3 gives the full variable domain: DAMVIQNPRYQVTQFGKPVTLSCSQTLNHNVMYWYQQKSSQAPKLLFHYYDKDFNNEADTPDNFQSRRPNTSFCFLDIRSPGLGDTAMYLCATGPTGDGYTFGSGTRLTVV.

This clonotype was seen ten or more times. This sequence joins TRBV5-1 and TRBJ2-4; no reliable D call. V was shortened by 0 bases and J by 5 bases, with 12 bases between the two germline ends. The CDR3 is 15 amino acids. The germline V gene has CDR1 SGHRS and CDR2 YFSETQ. The CDR3 is CASSLGLRIENIQYF. CDR3 nucleotides: TGCGCCAGCAGCTTGGGCTTGCGGATAGAAAACATTCAGTACTTC.

This clonotype occurred once. A much larger clone is a single base away; this may be a read error. J is TRBJ2-1 and V is TRBV4-1, with 10 bases fitting TRBD2. Looked up from germline, CDR1 is MGHRA and CDR2 is YSYEKL. Germline trimming cut 1 base from V and 7 bases from J; bases unmatched to any gene: 7. The CDR3 is 16 amino acids. The CDR3 DNA reads as TGCGCCAGCAGCCAAGTCGTACTAGCGGGAAGGAATGAGCAGTTCTTC. Protein sequence: CASSQVVLAGRNEQFF.

As to this clonotype: Possible read error: a much larger clone is one base away. The J gene is TRBJ2-1, the V gene TRBV20-1; TRBD2 matches 7 bases. CDR3 length equals 14 residues. Germline CDR1 reads DFQATT; CDR2 reads SNEGSKA (reference sequence). The CDR3 protein is CSASRTSKGNERFF. The CDR3 DNA reads TGCAGTGCCTCTCGGACTAGTAAAGGGAATGAGCGGTTCTTC.